The 18 T cell receptor beta chains below all came from one sample that was sequenced in a study of OX40 agonist ivuxolimab in advanced cancers. The repertoire was sequenced with immunoSEQ multiplex PCR; TCRdb's copy has only in-frame clones and lacks some. The sample has approximately 68,000 clones, 88% seen once. This sample comprised CD4+ or CD8+ T cells sorted from blood, obtained in a trial of the OX40 agonist ivuxolimab. All receptors come from an adult with an advanced solid tumor such as melanoma, head and neck, liver or kidney cancer.

A single count supports this clone. The chain links TRBV2 to TRBJ2-5; a weak D match, TRBD1 (7 bases). This CDR3 comprises 14 residues. The germline V and J ends were trimmed by 5 bases and 4 bases, with 14 bases remaining between them. Germline CDR1 SNHLY, CDR2 FYNNEI. The CDR3 is CASSTRQGGETQYF. In DNA, the CDR3 is TGTGCCAGCAGTACGCGACAGGGAGGAGAGACCCAGTACTTC.

DNA for the CDR3: TGTGCCAGCAGCGGGTCCGCCGCCGGGGAGCTGTTTTTT. It yields the protein CASSGSAAGELFF. The gene calls are TRBV9 and TRBJ2-2; no reliable D call. This CDR3 is built from 13 residues. V shed 3 bases and J shed 6 bases, with 9 bases lying between them. Per germline, CDR1 SGDLS and CDR2 YYNGEE.

The rearrangement links TRBV5-1 to TRBJ2-2; 10 nucleotides align to TRBD1. CDR3 length equals 17 residues. Germline V lookup: CDR1 SGHRS, CDR2 YFSETQ. The V gene end was trimmed by 3 bases and the J gene end by 2 bases; junction bases not matched to a gene: 7. CDR3 protein: CASSSPRQGANTGELFF. The CDR3 DNA is TGCGCCAGCAGCTCACCCCGACAGGGGGCTAACACCGGGGAGCTGTTTTTT.

The V call is TRBV7-9, the J call TRBJ2-5; 8 nucleotides align to TRBD1. Germline lookup yields CDR1 SEHNR and CDR2 FQNEAQ (reference sequence). CDR3 length equals 15 residues. The trim removed 3 bases at V and 5 bases at J, leaving 8 bases unmatched. The CDR3 loop is CASSFVAGGRETQYF. CDR3 nucleotide sequence: TGTGCCAGCAGCTTCGTGGCAGGGGGCAGGGAGACCCAGTACTTC. The complete variable domain, with remaining parts taken from reference TRBV7-9 and TRBJ2-5, reads DTGVSQNPRHKITKRGQNVTFRCDPISEHNRLYWYRQTLGQGPEFLTYFQNEAQLEKSRLLSDRFSAERPKGSFSTLEIQRTEQGDSAMYLCASSFVAGGRETQYFGPGTRLLVL.

This sequence joins TRBV2 and TRBJ1-5; D gene uncertain. The CDR3 has 14 amino acids. Trimming took 1 base from V and 3 from J, leaving 7 bases between them. Germline V gene sequence: CDR1 SNHLY, CDR2 FYNNEI. The CDR3: CASSEGLVNQPQHF. The DNA of the CDR3 is TGTGCCAGCAGTGAAGGGCTGGTCAATCAGCCCCAGCATTTT.

The genes are TRBV7-9 and TRBJ2-3; D gene uncertain. The CDR3 consists of 11 residues. V shed 10 bases and J shed 4 bases, with 9 bases lying between them. Germline V gives CDR1 SEHNR, CDR2 FQNEAQ (reference sequence). The CDR3 DNA is TGTGCCACCGGAAGGGCAGATACGCAGTATTTT. It encodes CATGRADTQYF. Full variable domain (rest looked up from reference TRBV7-9 and TRBJ2-3): DTGVSQNPRHKITKRGQNVTFRCDPISEHNRLYWYRQTLGQGPEFLTYFQNEAQLEKSRLLSDRFSAERPKGSFSTLEIQRTEQGDSAMYLCATGRADTQYFGPGTRLTVL.

The chain recombines TRBV19 with TRBJ2-5; D is perhaps TRBD1 (6 bases). Trimming removed 4 bases at V and 3 bases at J, with 12 bases between. The CDR3 is made up of 14 amino acids. Germline values: CDR1 LNHDA, CDR2 SQIVND (reference sequence). The CDR3 loop is CASSTRDTKETQYF. Written as DNA, the CDR3 is TGTGCCAGTAGTACCCGGGACACCAAAGAGACCCAGTACTTC.

The chain has TRBV28 and TRBJ2-7; D is uncertain. The CDR3 loop spans 13 amino acids. Germline lookup yields CDR1 MDHEN and CDR2 SYDVKM. V lost 3 bases to trimming and J lost 5 bases, with 11 bases between them. The CDR3 nucleotides are TGTGCCAGCAGTTTTTCGGGTATCAACGAGCAGTACTTC. Encoded protein: CASSFSGINEQYF.

This chain connects TRBV6-6 to TRBJ1-2; 9 bases are a match to TRBD1. CDR1 is MNHNY and CDR2 is SVGAGI in the germline V gene (reference sequence). With V trimmed by 5 bases and J by 8 bases, 6 bases remained unmatched. The length of the CDR3 is 13 residues. CDR3 protein: CASSLRDREGYTF. Here the CDR3 DNA reads TGTGCCAGCAGTCTCCGGGACAGGGAAGGCTACACCTTC.

This chain links TRBV5-6 with TRBJ2-3, with TRBD1 matching over 7 bases. CDR3 length: 14 amino acids. V was clipped by 4 bases and J by 0 bases; unmatched bases: 2. CDR1 is SGHDT and CDR2 is YYEEEE in the germline V gene. CDR3 amino acids: CASSPDRSTDTQYF. The CDR3 DNA reads TGTGCCAGCAGCCCGGACAGGAGCACAGATACGCAGTATTTT.

The chain carries TRBV14 and TRBJ2-1; D might be TRBD2 (7 bases). Deletions cut 4 bases from V and 5 bases from J, with 21 bases between. The germline CDR1 and CDR2 sequences are SGHDN and FVKESK. The CDR3 has 17 residues. CDR3 amino acids: CASSRGGGSHRNNEQFF. DNA for the CDR3: TGTGCCAGCAGCCGAGGCGGGGGCTCGCATAGGAACAATGAGCAGTTCTTC.

The chain combines TRBV4-1 with TRBJ1-1; D remains ambiguous. This CDR3 has 15 residues. The ends were cut back, 1 base at V and 1 base at J, with 10 bases in the middle. Germline CDR1 reads MGHRA; CDR2 reads YSYEKL. The CDR3 loop is CASSQGPEENTEAFF. CDR3 coding DNA: TGCGCCAGCAGCCAAGGCCCAGAGGAGAACACTGAAGCTTTCTTT.

The chain joins TRBV7-2 to TRBJ1-5; D gene ambiguous. Between the trimmed V and J ends, which lost 2 bases and 7 bases, there was a span of 9 bases. The CDR3 covers 13 residues. Per germline, CDR1 SGHTA and CDR2 FQGNSA. DNA for the CDR3: TGTGCCAGCAGCTTAAGCCCAGGCCAGCCCCAGCATTTT. Protein: CASSLSPGQPQHF.

The V call is TRBV28, the J call TRBJ1-1; a possible D gene is TRBD1 (5 bases). The CDR3 spans 13 residues. Germline loops: CDR1 MDHEN, CDR2 SYDVKM. V shed 4 bases and J shed 6 bases, with 12 bases lying between them. CDR3 sequence: CASSSQQEAEAFF. DNA for the CDR3: TGTGCCAGCAGTTCGCAACAGGAGGCTGAAGCTTTCTTT.

The rearrangement uses TRBV6-5 and TRBJ1-5; perhaps TRBD1 as D (6 bases). V lost 6 bases and J 5 bases, leaving 14 bases between the germline ends. In germline, CDR1 is MNHEY, CDR2 SVGAGI. CDR3 size: 14 residues. The CDR3 nucleotides read TGTGCCAGCAGCTCCAGGGGTGATTATCAGCCCCAGCATTTT. This encodes CASSSRGDYQPQHF.

The chain carries TRBV15 and TRBJ2-3; a possible D gene is TRBD1 (6 bases). This CDR3 has 12 residues. Germline loops: CDR1 LNHNV, CDR2 YYDKDF (reference sequence). The V end was cut by 7 bases, the J end by 5 bases, with 10 bases between. In DNA form, the CDR3 reads TGTGCCACCACCAAGGGGGAAGATACGCAGTATTTT. Residues: CATTKGEDTQYF. The entire variable domain, with the rest obtained from reference TRBV15 and TRBJ2-3, is as follows: DAMVIQNPRYQVTQFGKPVTLSCSQTLNHNVMYWYQQKSSQAPKLLFHYYDKDFNNEADTPDNFQSRRPNTSFCFLDIRSPGLGDTAMYLCATTKGEDTQYFGPGTRLTVL.

This chain uses TRBV7-3 with TRBJ2-1; D possibly corresponds to TRBD2 (6 bases). Trimming removed 5 bases from V and 2 bases from J, with 16 bases in between. The CDR3 extends over 16 amino acids. Germline CDR1 reads SGHTA; CDR2 reads FQGTGA. In DNA form, the CDR3 reads TGTGCCAGCAGCGGGGGTGCGGGCGGGGCCTACAATGAGCAGTTCTTC. It specifies CASSGGAGGAYNEQFF.

The rearrangement uses TRBV7-9 and TRBJ1-1; D not resolved. The V end was cut by 1 base, the J end by 0 bases, with 6 bases between. CDR3 length: 14 residues. CDR1 and CDR2 from the germline V gene are SEHNR and FQNEAQ (reference sequence). This CDR3 is CASSLDSVNTEAFF. The DNA for the CDR3 is TGTGCCAGCAGCTTAGATAGTGTGAACACTGAAGCTTTCTTT.